Described below is a single T cell receptor (beta chain) sequence and its context. Its antigen is not known. The record originates from a study of T cells in localized non-small cell lung cancer. Study-level points and caveats: The tumor had only one region sequenced, so heterogeneity remains possible. A higher density of T cells in blood coincided with extended overall survival.

TCRdb's copy holds only in-frame clones and misses some; the assay was immunoSEQ multiplex PCR. The data show 100,000 to 150,000 clones, with more than 80% seen just once and around 1.7% held by the top ten. CDR1 is MNHEY and CDR2 is SVGAGI in the germline V gene. The CDR3 extends over 16 amino acids. The trim removed 1 base at V and 6 bases at J, leaving 8 bases unmatched. The chain links TRBV6-5 to TRBJ2-5; 10 bases match TRBD1. The source material was peripheral blood, sampled before any cancer treatment. This TCR derives from an older female donor with stage I lung adenocarcinoma. CDR3 amino acids: CASSYLGQGRLKTQYF. CDR3 sequence (DNA): TGTGCCAGCAGTTACTTGGGACAGGGGCGCCTAAAGACCCAGTACTTC.